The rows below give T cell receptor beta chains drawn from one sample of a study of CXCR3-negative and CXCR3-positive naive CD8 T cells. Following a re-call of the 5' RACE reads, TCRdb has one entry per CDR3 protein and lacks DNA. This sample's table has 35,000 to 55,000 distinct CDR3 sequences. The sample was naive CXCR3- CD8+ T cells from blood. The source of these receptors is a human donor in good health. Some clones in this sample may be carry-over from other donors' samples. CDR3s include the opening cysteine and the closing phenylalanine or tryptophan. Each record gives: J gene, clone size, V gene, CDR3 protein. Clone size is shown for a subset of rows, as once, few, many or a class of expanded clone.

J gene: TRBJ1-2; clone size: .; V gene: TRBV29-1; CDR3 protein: CSVDYPAGTVYGYTF
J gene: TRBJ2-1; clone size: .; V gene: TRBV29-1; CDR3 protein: CSVASGGTYNEQFF
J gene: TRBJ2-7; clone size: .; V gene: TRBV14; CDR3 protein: CASSHDGQDEQYF
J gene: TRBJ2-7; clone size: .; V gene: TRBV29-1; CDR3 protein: CSVKQGADYEQYF
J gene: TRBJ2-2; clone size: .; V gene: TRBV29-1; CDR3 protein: CSVEQPGELFF
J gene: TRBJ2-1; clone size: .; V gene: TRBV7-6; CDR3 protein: CASSSVAGATYNEQFF
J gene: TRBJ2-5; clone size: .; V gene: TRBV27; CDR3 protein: CASSLGTEGTQYF
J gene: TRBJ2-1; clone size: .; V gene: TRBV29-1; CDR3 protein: CSARTGVSGGSYNEQFF
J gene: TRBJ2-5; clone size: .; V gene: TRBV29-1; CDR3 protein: CSVDASGGINQETQYF
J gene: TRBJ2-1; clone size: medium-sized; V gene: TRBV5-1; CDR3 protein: CASSFTSRSSYNEQFF
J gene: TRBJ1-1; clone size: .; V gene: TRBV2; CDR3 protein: CASSYGDTVNTEAFF
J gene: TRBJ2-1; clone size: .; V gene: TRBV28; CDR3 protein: CASSLTADNEQFF
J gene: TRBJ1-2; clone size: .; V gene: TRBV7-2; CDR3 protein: CASSFTHLLSLGGYTF
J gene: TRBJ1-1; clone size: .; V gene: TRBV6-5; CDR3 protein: CASRLAGNTEAFF
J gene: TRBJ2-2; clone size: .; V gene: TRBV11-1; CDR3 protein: CASRTRGNTGELFF
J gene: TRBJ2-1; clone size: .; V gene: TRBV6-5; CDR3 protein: CASRAGHNEQFF
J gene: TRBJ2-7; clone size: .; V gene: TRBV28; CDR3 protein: CASRTSGDYEQYF
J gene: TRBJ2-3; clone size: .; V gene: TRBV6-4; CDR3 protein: CASSDSSGGAVDTQYF
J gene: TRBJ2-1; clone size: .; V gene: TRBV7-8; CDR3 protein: CASVFRMGGNEQFF
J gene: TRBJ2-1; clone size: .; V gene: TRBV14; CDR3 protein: CASSHANNNEQFF
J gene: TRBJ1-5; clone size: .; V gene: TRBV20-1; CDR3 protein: CSARDMGVGNQPQHF
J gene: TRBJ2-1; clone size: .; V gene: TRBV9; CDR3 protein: CASSVGGTLYNEQFF
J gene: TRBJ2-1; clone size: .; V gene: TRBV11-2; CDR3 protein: CASSFGVPGLAGVGAYNEQFF
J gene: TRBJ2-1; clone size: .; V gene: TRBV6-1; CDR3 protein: CASSYVRNNEQFF
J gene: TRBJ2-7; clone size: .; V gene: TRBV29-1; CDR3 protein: CSATPDRSSYEQYF
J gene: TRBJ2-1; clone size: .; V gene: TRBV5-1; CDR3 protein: CASSLAGSSEQFF
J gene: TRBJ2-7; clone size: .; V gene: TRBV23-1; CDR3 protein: CASSQSPGSGSGGYEQYF
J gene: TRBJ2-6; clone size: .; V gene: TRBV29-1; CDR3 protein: CSVEKLSGANVLTF
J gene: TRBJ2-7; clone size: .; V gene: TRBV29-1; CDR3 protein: CSVELVSARPYEQYF
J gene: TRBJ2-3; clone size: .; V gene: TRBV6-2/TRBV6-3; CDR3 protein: CASSYSKFVWGGLTDTQYF
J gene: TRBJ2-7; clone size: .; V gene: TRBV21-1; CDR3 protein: CASSKEGGLGYEQYF
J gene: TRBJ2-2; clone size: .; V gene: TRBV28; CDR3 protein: CASTLTGELFF
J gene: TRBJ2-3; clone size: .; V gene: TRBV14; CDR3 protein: CASSRGEFTDTQYF
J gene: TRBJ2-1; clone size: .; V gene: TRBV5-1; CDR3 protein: CASSLYPGLAGLYNEQFF
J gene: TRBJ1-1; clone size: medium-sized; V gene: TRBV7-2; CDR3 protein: CASSLAWGGGTEAFF
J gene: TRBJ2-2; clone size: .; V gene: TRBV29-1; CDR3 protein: CSAWGASGELFF
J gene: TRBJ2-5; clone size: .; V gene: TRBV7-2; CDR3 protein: CASSRTPGGETQYF
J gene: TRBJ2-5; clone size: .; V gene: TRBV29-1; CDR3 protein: CSVEQRLGHNQETQYF
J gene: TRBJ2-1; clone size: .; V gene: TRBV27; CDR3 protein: CASSHRPPSSYNEQFF
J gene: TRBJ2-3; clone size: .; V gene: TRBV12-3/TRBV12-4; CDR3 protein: CASSFEGDTQYF
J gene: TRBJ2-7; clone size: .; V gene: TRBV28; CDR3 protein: CASSLSFSGASSYEQYF
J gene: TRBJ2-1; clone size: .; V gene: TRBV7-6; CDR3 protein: CASSLSSVQGWGVYNEQFF
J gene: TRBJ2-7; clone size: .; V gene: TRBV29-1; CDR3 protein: CSVENPSVQGASYEQYF
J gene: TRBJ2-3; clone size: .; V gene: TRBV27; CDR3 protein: CASSPQTTDTQYF
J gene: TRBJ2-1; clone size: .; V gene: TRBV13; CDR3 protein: CASSLRAEPSRAYNEQFF
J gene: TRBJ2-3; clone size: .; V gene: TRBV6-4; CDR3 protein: CASSDSGGGGTDTQYF
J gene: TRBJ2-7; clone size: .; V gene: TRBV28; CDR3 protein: CASRETGGYREQYF
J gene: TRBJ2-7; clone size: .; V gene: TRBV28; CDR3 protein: CASSFYRAYEQYF
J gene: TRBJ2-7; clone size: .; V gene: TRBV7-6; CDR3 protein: CASSLGGGAYEQYF
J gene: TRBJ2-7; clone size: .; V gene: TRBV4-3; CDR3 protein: CASSQEYLRYHEQYF
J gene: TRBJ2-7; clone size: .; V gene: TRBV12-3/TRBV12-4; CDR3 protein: CASSFLAALNEQYF
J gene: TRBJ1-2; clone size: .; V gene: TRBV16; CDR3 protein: CASSQTTADYGYTF
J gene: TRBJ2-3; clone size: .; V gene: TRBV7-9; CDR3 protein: CASSIGPQGLWDSISTDTQYF
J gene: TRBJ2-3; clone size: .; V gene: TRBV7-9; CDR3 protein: CASSLEVSTDTQYF
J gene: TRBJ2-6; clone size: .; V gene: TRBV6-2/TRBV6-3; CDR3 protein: CATRRDENSGANVLTF